This T cell receptor beta chain was observed in a study of neurological immune-mediated disorders (dated by TCRdb to between 2018 and 2021). About the investigation overall: Of the approximately 34 multiple sclerosis patients, roughly 30 had relapsing-remitting MS and 3 had secondary progressive MS. Peripheral blood TCR-beta repertoires from HTLV-I-associated myelopathy (HAM/TSP) patients, multiple sclerosis patients and healthy controls were compared by UMI-based sequencing. The approximately 110 TCR-beta libraries included longitudinal samples, technical triplicates and paired sorted CD4+ and CD8+ T-cell subsets alongside PBMC samples. The cohort included some 66 subjects: about 14 with HAM/TSP, approximately 35 with multiple sclerosis, and 20 healthy controls. What the research found in general, with its limitations: Phylogenetic analysis grouped repertoires from 18 of 34 MS patients into a cluster of related CDR3 sequences, suggesting a possible repertoire-level signature. Expanded clones from different subjects shared no identical CDR3 amino acid sequences, which suggests that TCR-beta repertoires were private in all groups. No association of the MS cluster with clinical or MRI features was observed, and the need for larger cohorts was stated by the authors. TCR clonal expansion was highest in HAM/TSP patients and lowest in MS patients, with MS patients falling below even healthy controls.

cDNA was synthesized by template-switch 5'RACE using a primer carrying a 10-nucleotide random unique molecular identifier by which each TCR transcript was tagged. Over 190 million TCR-beta sequences, covering 15-18 subjects, were produced in each sequencing run. Total RNA was extracted with the RNeasy kit. The KAPA Real-time Library Amplification kit was used to amplify TCR-beta VDJ regions with primers for the TCR constant region and the 5'RACE anchor. A first PCR added sample indexes and Illumina adaptors, after which a second PCR increased the library yield. The roughly 650 bp TCR product was size-selected on a 2% E-gel SizeSelection system after Ampure bead purification. Before pooling, library quality was assessed on a Bioanalyzer, concentration was determined with Qubit, and library quantification was performed with the Kapa Library Quantification kit. An Illumina HiSeq 2500 sequenced the libraries paired-end 2 x 150 bp. To increase sequence diversity, roughly 24-31% phiX was spiked into each library pool. As for how the authors treated the data: The UMI-based MiGEC pipeline processed quality-filtered reads and removed over 75% of raw TCR sequences during error correction. IMGT germline references were used for aligning VDJ genes, and each clonotype was defined as a unique CDR3 amino acid sequence together with its V-J genes. Clonal expansion, Shannon diversity, and CDR3 relatedness (CalcPairwiseDistances, ClusterSamples) were evaluated with VDJtools, and phylogenetic trees were built with CLCbio workbench. Expanded clones were defined as having at least 8 unique UMIs, based on coefficient-of-variation modelling across technical triplicates. TCRdb itself trimmed the public reads at Q25 with fastp, ran MiXCR and retained productive beta chains. When rows share a CDR3 protein, they turn into one entry using the most common DNA and genes. In this record, the V and J calls reflect TCRdb's handling and not the investigators' own analysis. The table for this sample lists about 66,000 distinct CDR3 sequences; less than 5.5% of them were counted only once. Approximately 7% of the sample is in the top ten clones.

The sample holds many counts of this clonotype. This clone's antigen is unknown. Base qualities are not at hand, and no much larger clone is one base apart. For unsorted PBMC libraries, 2 million PBMCs were used after storage in RNAlater at -80 degrees C until RNA extraction. The multiple sclerosis patients were enrolled in a US clinical protocol that used magnetic resonance imaging to evaluate disease progression. Peripheral blood underwent Ficoll-Hypaque density gradient centrifugation to isolate PBMCs, which were then cryopreserved in liquid nitrogen. The sequenced material came from PBMCs. The origin of this receptor is a man aged 25-45 years with multiple sclerosis.

The DNA sequence is as follows: TGTGCCAGCAAGGACAGTGAAAAACTGTTTTTT. This translates into CASKDSEKLFF. This receptor chain uses TRBV5-5 and TRBJ1-4, with TRBD1 as a weak D call on 6 bases. In the germline V gene (reference sequence), CDR1 corresponds to SGHKS and CDR2 to YYEKEE. From the cysteine through the phenylalanine, the CDR3 covers 11 amino acids. The only DNA kept is the CDR3, 33 bases in frame from the first base. A distance of 7 bases separates the germline ends of V and J, which lose 6 bases and 7 bases respectively.